These T cell receptor beta chains were read from a single sample in a study of regulatory T cells in long-lasting Graves disease. TCRdb reprocessed the multiplex PCR reads via MiXCR and lists one record per CDR3 protein. Of hundreds of thousands of distinct CDR3 sequences listed, 16% are singletons. The data also belong to a second study, concerning T cells in Graves' hyperthyroidism and ophthalmopathy.

The sample in question was peripheral blood mononuclear cells (PBMCs), obtained at new diagnosis, from a patient treated with antithyroid drugs. The receptors originated from a woman aged 40-60 years with Graves disease. Each CDR3 is given without its conserved first and last residue. A D gene is named only where the DNA matches it firmly. Part of the rows lack a size; the others show once, few, many or a class for expanded clones.

V gene	D gene	J gene	clone size	CDR3 protein
TRBV20-1	.	TRBJ2-5	many	SARDRVRQGETQY
TRBV12-5	TRBD2	TRBJ2-1	many	ASGPGLQTNEQF
TRBV18	.	TRBJ1-4	few	ASSPRSQGEKLF
TRBV3-1	.	TRBJ1-2	many	ASSQDWVKSNYGYT
TRBV2	TRBD1	TRBJ1-1	many	ASSEPGQGLNTEAF
TRBV3-1	.	TRBJ2-1	many	ASSQDRQPNEQF
TRBV3-1	.	TRBJ2-5	many	ASSPVATSETQY
TRBV18	.	TRBJ2-7	many	ASSPKDKSSYEQY
TRBV5-1	.	TRBJ1-1	many	ASSLVVTQGTEAF
TRBV4-1	.	TRBJ2-5	.	ASSQPDREETQY
TRBV12-3/TRBV12-4	.	TRBJ1-2	few	ASSLGRGANYGYT
TRBV3-1	.	TRBJ2-5	many	ASSYTGTRLGETQY
TRBV18	.	TRBJ1-5	many	ASSPNYSNQPQH
TRBV20-1	TRBD2	TRBJ2-5	.	SAYPGLKSWETQY
TRBV5-4	.	TRBJ2-5	.	ASSSPGTRETQY
TRBV7-6	TRBD1	TRBJ1-5	few	ASSLGQGGLYSNQPQH
TRBV12-3/TRBV12-4	TRBD1	TRBJ1-1	many	ASTNGWTGDRLDTEAF
TRBV20-1	.	TRBJ2-2	many	SARDGGQGNTGELF
TRBV28	.	TRBJ2-5	few	ASDGPAQETQY
TRBV28	.	TRBJ2-7	many	ASNRGISEQY
TRBV6-2/TRBV6-3	.	TRBJ1-1	.	AISVGRLEAF
TRBV11-2	TRBD1	TRBJ2-7	.	ASSRGTGSPYEQY
TRBV7-3	.	TRBJ2-1	many	ASSLQGGLGRYEQF
TRBV12-3/TRBV12-4	.	TRBJ1-3	.	ASRGRGTGNTIY
TRBV27	TRBD2	TRBJ2-1	few	ASLRTSGGFSYNEQF
TRBV19	TRBD1	TRBJ1-1	many	ASVQGAGGMNTEAF
TRBV29-1	.	TRBJ2-3	many	SVEGGENTDTQY
TRBV12-3/TRBV12-4	TRBD1	TRBJ1-5	many	ASSAQGGNQPQH
TRBV3-1	.	TRBJ1-1	many	ASSQIENTEAF
TRBV20-1	.	TRBJ1-2	.	SARRGYGYT
TRBV6-5	.	TRBJ2-7	many	ASSYSFYEQY
TRBV15	TRBD2	TRBJ2-1	.	ATSSDGLGLGEQF
TRBV2	.	TRBJ1-5	.	ASTAGPNQPQH
TRBV11-2	.	TRBJ2-7	many	ASSLIVFSYEQY
TRBV2	TRBD2	TRBJ2-3	many	ASSRIAGGPQY
TRBV20-1	TRBD1	TRBJ1-1	many	SAMGTGGGRTEAF
TRBV5-6	.	TRBJ2-3	many	ASSLFPRPTDTQY
TRBV19	.	TRBJ1-5	.	ASSNDQPQH
TRBV3-1	.	TRBJ2-7	many	ASSQVDYEQY
TRBV12-3/TRBV12-4	TRBD1	TRBJ2-1	.	ASSLLGTGGRNEQF